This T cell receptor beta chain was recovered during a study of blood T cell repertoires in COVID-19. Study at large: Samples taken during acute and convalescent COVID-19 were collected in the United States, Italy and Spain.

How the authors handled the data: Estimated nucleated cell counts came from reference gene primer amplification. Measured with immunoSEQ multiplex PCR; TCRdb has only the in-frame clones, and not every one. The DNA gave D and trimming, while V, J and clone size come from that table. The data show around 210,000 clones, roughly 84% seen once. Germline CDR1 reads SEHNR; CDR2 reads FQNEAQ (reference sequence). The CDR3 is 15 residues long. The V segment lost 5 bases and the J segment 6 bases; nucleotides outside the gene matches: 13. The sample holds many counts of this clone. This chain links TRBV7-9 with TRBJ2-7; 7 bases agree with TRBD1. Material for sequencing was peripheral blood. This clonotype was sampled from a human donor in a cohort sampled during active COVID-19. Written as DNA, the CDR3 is TGTGCCAGCAGCCGTATTGACAGGGAATCGAGCGAGCAGTACTTC. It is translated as CASSRIDRESSEQYF.